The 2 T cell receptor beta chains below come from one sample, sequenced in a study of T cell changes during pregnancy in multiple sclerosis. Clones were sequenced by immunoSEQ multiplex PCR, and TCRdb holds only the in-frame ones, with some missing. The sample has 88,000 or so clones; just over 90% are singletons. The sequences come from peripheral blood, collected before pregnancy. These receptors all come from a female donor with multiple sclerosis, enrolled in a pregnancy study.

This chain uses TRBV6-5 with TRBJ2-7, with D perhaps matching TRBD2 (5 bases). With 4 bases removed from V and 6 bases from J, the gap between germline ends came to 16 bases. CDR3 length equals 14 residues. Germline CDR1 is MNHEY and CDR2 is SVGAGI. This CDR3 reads CASSFGLLVREQYF. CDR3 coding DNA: TGTGCCAGCAGTTTCGGGCTACTAGTTCGCGAGCAGTACTTC.

CDR3 sequence: CAWSVAGNQPQHF. In nucleotides, the CDR3 is TGTGCCTGGAGTGTAGCGGGCAATCAGCCCCAGCATTTT. The V and J genes are TRBV30 and TRBJ1-5; the D is unclear. The CDR3 length is 13 residues. The V and J ends lost 0 bases and 2 bases respectively, with 5 bases between them. Germline V CDR1 and CDR2: GTSNPN, SVGIG (reference sequence).